The 31 T cell receptor beta chains listed next were all sequenced from one sample in a study of identical twins. Via MiXCR, TCRdb re-called the 5' RACE reads, giving one row per CDR3 protein. The sample consists of hundreds of thousands of distinct CDR3 sequences, about 20% of them appearing once. This sample was also put to use in a study of T cells expressing NK-cell markers.

Source material: PBMCs. Source of these receptors: a woman aged 18-29 years in good health.

This chain uses TRBV5-4 with TRBJ1-2; D may be TRBD1 (5 bases). CDR1 SGHNT and CDR2 YYREEE come from the germline V gene (reference sequence). V was shortened by 4 bases and J by 4 bases, with 14 bases between the two germline ends. CDR3 length: 14 residues. CDR3 sequence: CASSGGPLVYGYTF. The CDR3 DNA reads as TGTGCCAGCAGCGGGGGACCGTTAGTCTATGGCTACACCTTC.

A few counts support this clonotype. The J gene is TRBJ1-2, the V gene TRBV7-9; no clear D. Germline V gene lookup returns CDR1 SEHNR and CDR2 FQNEAQ (reference sequence). Trimming cost V 3 bases and J 1 base, with 9 bases left between them. The CDR3 extends over 14 amino acids. CDR3 DNA: TGTGCCAGCAGCTTCAGTCTAATTAACTATGGCTACACCTTC. Translated, it gives CASSFSLINYGYTF.

In its sample, this clonotype was seen many times. The V call is TRBV7-2, the J call TRBJ2-3, with D unresolved. Trimming pared 6 bases from V and 3 bases from J, leaving 10 bases between. The CDR3 runs to 13 residues. Germline-derived CDR1 and CDR2 are SGHTA and FQGNSA. The CDR3 nucleotides read TGTGCCAGCAGTTTTCTACGTACAGATACGCAGTATTTT. It codes for CASSFLRTDTQYF.

CDR3: CASGSTSSTEAFF. The CDR3 bases are TGTGCTAGTGGTTCGACTTCCTCCACTGAAGCTTTCTTT. V and J are TRBV12-5 and TRBJ1-1, with D hard to call. V was shortened by 4 bases and J by 4 bases, with 10 bases between the two germline ends. Germline CDR1 and CDR2: LGHNT and FRNRAP. CDR3 length equals 13 residues. The full variable domain, completed using reference TRBV12-5 and TRBJ1-1, is DARVTQTPRHKVTEMGQEVTMRCQPILGHNTVFWYRQTMMQGLELLAYFRNRAPLDDSGMPKDRFSAEMPDATLATLKIQPSEPRDSAVYFCASGSTSSTEAFFGQGTRLTVV.

This clonotype came up a few times. V and J are TRBV10-3 and TRBJ2-1; TRBD2 matches at 10 bases. The germline gives CDR1 ENHRY, CDR2 SYGVKD. This CDR3 spans 15 amino acids. Germline trimming cut 6 bases from V and 3 bases from J; bases unmatched to any gene: 5. CDR3 protein: CAISLASGSYNEQFF. For the CDR3, the DNA is TGTGCCATCAGCTTAGCTAGCGGGAGCTACAATGAGCAGTTCTTC.

This clonotype was seen only once. The chain links TRBV4-1 to TRBJ2-1, with 9 nucleotides matching TRBD2. Germline loops: CDR1 MGHRA, CDR2 YSYEKL. J was trimmed by 9 bases and V by 1 base; bases with no gene match: 10. This CDR3 contains 16 residues. In nucleotides, the CDR3 is TGCGCCAGCAGCCAAGCGACTAGCGGAACGCGCGCTGAGCAGTTCTTC. Translation gives CASSQATSGTRAEQFF.

This clonotype was picked up many times. The chain combines TRBV5-1 with TRBJ1-1, with no clear D. The CDR3 covers 13 residues. V was clipped by 7 bases and J by 3 bases, with 13 bases between them. Looked up from germline, CDR1 is SGHRS and CDR2 is YFSETQ. CDR3 sequence (DNA): TGCGCCAGCCGTGAAAGCCCTGACACTGAAGCTTTCTTT. It encodes CASRESPDTEAFF.

This clonotype was seen more than once but under ten times. This chain uses TRBV20-1 with TRBJ2-1; 7 bases are shared with TRBD2. In germline, CDR1 is DFQATT, CDR2 SNEGSKA (reference sequence). The CDR3 loop spans 14 amino acids. V lost 1 base to trimming and J lost 10 bases; unmatched junction nucleotides: 10. The CDR3 here is CSARAQAGPAEQFF. The CDR3 nucleotides read TGCAGTGCTAGAGCCCAAGCGGGACCCGCGGAGCAGTTCTTC.

This clonotype has just a few counts. The CDR3 loop is CASSPQSHYGYTF. The DNA of the CDR3 is TGTGCCAGCTCCCCGCAGTCCCACTATGGCTACACCTTC. This chain joins TRBV12-3 or TRBV12-4 and TRBJ1-2; D remains unclear. Trimming shortened V by 8 bases and J by 3 bases, and 13 bases separated the two germline ends. The CDR3 loop spans 13 amino acids.

The chain links TRBV21-1 to TRBJ2-1; the table's TRBD2 call for D was not verified on the DNA. TRBV21-1 is tagged as a pseudogene. The CDR3 has 20 residues. Here the CDR3 DNA reads TGTGCCAGCAGCGCCCCAATGAAAAGAACTAGCGGGAGTTTTTACAATGAGCAGTTCTTC. Translating gives CASSAPMKRTSGSFYNEQFF.

This clonotype was found a few times. The chain uses TRBV15 and TRBJ1-1; 9 bases match TRBD1. Per the germline V gene, CDR1 is LNHNV and CDR2 is YYDKDF (reference sequence). Trimming removed 3 bases from V and 5 bases from J; junction bases left unmatched: 4. The CDR3 is 14 residues long. CDR3: CATSRRDRATEAFF. DNA of the CDR3: TGTGCCACCAGCAGGAGGGACAGGGCTACTGAAGCTTTCTTT.

This clonotype occurred a few times. This rearrangement joins TRBV9 to TRBJ2-6, with a weak D call TRBD2 (5 bases). V was pared by 10 bases and J by 3 bases, with 14 bases between. There are 14 residues in the CDR3. The germline CDR1 and CDR2 sequences are SGDLS and YYNGEE. CDR3 DNA sequence: TGTGCCTATGGAAAACTAGATGGGGCCAACGTCCTGACTTTC. It specifies CAYGKLDGANVLTF.

A few counts support this clonotype. The chain uses TRBV20-1 and TRBJ2-3; D is unresolved. Germline CDR1 and CDR2: DFQATT and SNEGSKA (reference sequence). The CDR3 has 13 amino acids. V was shortened by 2 bases and J by 0 bases, with 6 bases between the two germline ends. The CDR3 loop reads CSARMTSTDTQYF. The CDR3 DNA reads as TGCAGTGCTAGAATGACTAGCACAGATACGCAGTATTTT.

This clonotype was seen a few times. The chain carries TRBV20-1 and TRBJ2-1; 10 bases are a match to TRBD2. Germline trimming cut 5 bases from V and 0 bases from J; bases unmatched to any gene: 10. Germline V gene lookup returns CDR1 DFQATT and CDR2 SNEGSKA (reference sequence). This CDR3 has 17 residues. CDR3 residues: CSAPLLAGFSSYNEQFF. For the CDR3, the DNA is TGCAGTGCTCCGCTACTAGCGGGGTTCAGCTCCTACAATGAGCAGTTCTTC.

This clonotype has just a few counts. This chain uses TRBV7-2 with TRBJ2-1; D gene unclear. The length of the CDR3 is 13 residues. V was cut by 0 bases and J by 7 bases, with 7 bases left in between. CDR1 is SGHTA and CDR2 is FQGNSA in the germline V gene. The CDR3 sequence: CASSLALVNEQFF. The CDR3 DNA reads TGTGCCAGCAGCTTAGCGCTCGTGAATGAGCAGTTCTTC.

This clonotype was seen only a few times. CDR3 region: CASSFQRSITDTQYF. The CDR3 DNA reads as TGTGCCAGCAGTTTCCAACGGTCGATAACAGATACGCAGTATTTT. The genes are TRBV12-3 or TRBV12-4 and TRBJ2-3; D remains unclear. Trimming removed 3 bases from V and 3 bases from J, with 13 bases in between. This CDR3 is 15 amino acids long.

This chain links TRBV6-5 with TRBJ2-7; no clear D. The CDR3 runs 14 residues. Per germline, CDR1 MNHEY and CDR2 SVGAGI. Trimming removed 4 bases at V and 0 bases at J, with 10 bases between. Written as DNA, the CDR3 is TGTGCCAGCAGTTTAATCCGCTCCTCCTACGAGCAGTACTTC. The encoded protein is CASSLIRSSYEQYF.

The chain recombines TRBV2 with TRBJ2-7; TRBD1 matches at 8 bases. The J segment lost 5 bases and the V segment lost 7 bases, leaving 10 bases of the junction unmatched. The germline CDR1 and CDR2 sequences are SNHLY and FYNNEI. The CDR3 has 14 amino acids. The CDR3 here is CASIRDRRFNEQYF. Written as DNA, the CDR3 is TGTGCCAGCATCCGGGACAGGAGATTTAACGAGCAGTACTTC.

This rearrangement joins TRBV6-5 to TRBJ1-1; D remains ambiguous. The CDR3 loop spans 11 amino acids. Per germline, CDR1 MNHEY and CDR2 SVGAGI. V was pared by 4 bases and J by 6 bases, with 6 bases between. The CDR3 protein is CASSSYAEAFF. Here the CDR3 DNA reads TGTGCCAGCAGTTCCTACGCTGAAGCTTTCTTT.

The chain links TRBV7-9 to TRBJ2-3; 7 bases are a match to TRBD1. CDR3 length equals 14 residues. V shed 5 bases, J shed 2 bases, and the junction held 4 bases outside the gene matches. CDR1 and CDR2 (germline): SEHNR, FQNEAQ (reference sequence). CDR3 residues: CASSPQGYTDTQYF. The CDR3, as DNA: TGTGCCAGCAGCCCACAGGGGTACACAGATACGCAGTATTTT.

The chain combines TRBV11-2 with TRBJ1-4; tentatively, D is TRBD1 (5 bases). V lost 5 bases and J lost 15, with 25 bases in between. The length of the CDR3 is 15 residues. Germline CDR1 and CDR2: SGHAT and FQNNGV. CDR3 amino acids: CASSPRREGTHEVFF. The CDR3 DNA reads TGTGCCAGCAGCCCCAGGAGGGAAGGGACGCATGAGGTGTTTTTT.

There are a few counts of this clonotype. The rearrangement uses TRBV20-1 and TRBJ2-3; 8 bases are shared with TRBD2. Germline V gives CDR1 DFQATT, CDR2 SNEGSKA (reference sequence). With V trimmed by 5 bases and J by 9 bases, 16 bases remained unmatched. The CDR3 consists of 15 residues. CDR3 nucleotide sequence: TGCAGTGCTGCTTCTCTTAGCGGGACCCCTGGGACGCAGTATTTT. It codes for CSAASLSGTPGTQYF.

This CDR3 reads CASSPSLRTEAFF. DNA of the CDR3: TGTGCCAGTAGTCCCAGCCTTAGGACTGAAGCTTTCTTT. The V call is TRBV19, the J call TRBJ1-1; D not resolved. This CDR3 spans 13 amino acids. Germline CDR1 is LNHDA and CDR2 is SQIVND (reference sequence). Trimming cost V 5 bases and J 5 bases, with 12 bases left between them.

This clonotype was observed a few times. This rearrangement joins TRBV20-1 to TRBJ2-3, with TRBD2 matching 9 bases. Germline CDR1 is DFQATT and CDR2 is SNEGSKA (reference sequence). The CDR3 contains 14 residues. After removal of 6 bases from V and 2 bases from J, the junction contained 6 bases not matched to a gene. DNA of the CDR3: TGCAGTGCACGAGCGGGAGGACCCACAGATACGCAGTATTTT. This gives the protein CSARAGGPTDTQYF.

This clonotype was observed a few times. The rearrangement links TRBV15 to TRBJ2-2; TRBD2 agrees at 7 bases. This CDR3 contains 14 residues. CDR1 LNHNV and CDR2 YYDKDF come from the germline V gene (reference sequence). J was trimmed by 3 bases and V by 3 bases; bases with no gene match: 1. CDR3 sequence: CATSRGGDTGELFF. The CDR3 nucleotides are TGTGCCACCAGCAGGGGGGGGGACACCGGGGAGCTGTTTTTT.

V is TRBV20-1 and J is TRBJ2-2, with TRBD1 as a possible D gene (6 bases). Germline-derived CDR1 and CDR2 are DFQATT and SNEGSKA (reference sequence). Trimming stripped 5 bases from V and 3 bases from J, with 10 bases between. CDR3 length equals 13 residues. The CDR3 sequence: CSAYTGYTGELFF. CDR3 coding DNA: TGCAGTGCTTATACAGGGTACACCGGGGAGCTGTTTTTT.

Only a few counts were recorded for this clonotype. The gene calls are TRBV3-1 and TRBJ2-7, with TRBD2 as a possible D gene (6 bases). V gave up 4 bases and J gave up 0 bases, with 16 bases separating them. This CDR3 region has 16 residues. Germline V lookup: CDR1 LGHDT, CDR2 YNNKEL (reference sequence). The CDR3 nucleotides read TGTGCCAGCAGCCTACCACCTAGCGCGAGCTCCTACGAGCAGTACTTC. Encoded protein: CASSLPPSASSYEQYF.

This clonotype was seen a few times. The chain is built from TRBV29-1 and TRBJ2-1, with D perhaps TRBD2 (7 bases). The CDR3 runs to 17 residues. V lost 4 bases, J lost 0 bases, and 19 bases lay in between. Germline CDR1 and CDR2: SQVTM and ANQGSEA. This chain's CDR3 is CSVVRPNRGASYNEQFF. The CDR3 region has the DNA TGCAGCGTTGTCCGCCCCAATCGGGGGGCCTCCTACAATGAGCAGTTCTTC.

The table lists this clonotype with a few counts. This sequence joins TRBV20-1 and TRBJ2-7; TRBD2 aligns across 10 bases. This CDR3 region has 14 residues. Germline loops: CDR1 DFQATT, CDR2 SNEGSKA (reference sequence). V lost 4 bases to trimming and J lost 7 bases; unmatched junction nucleotides: 10. The CDR3 spells CSANKLAGSGEQYF. Here the CDR3 DNA reads TGCAGTGCTAATAAACTAGCGGGATCTGGTGAGCAGTACTTC.

The chain links TRBV14 to TRBJ2-7, with D tentatively TRBD2 (6 bases). The germline gives CDR1 SGHDN, CDR2 FVKESK. The V end lost 5 bases, the J end lost 6 bases, and 14 bases lay between the germline ends. There are 13 residues in the CDR3. DNA of the CDR3: TGTGCCAGCAGCACCAGCACGCGGGGCGAGCAGTACTTC. Its translation is CASSTSTRGEQYF. Drawing the rest from reference TRBV14 and TRBJ2-7, the complete variable domain is EAGVTQFPSHSVIEKGQTVTLRCDPISGHDNLYWYRRVMGKEIKFLLHFVKESKQDESGMPNNRFLAERTGGTYSTLKVQPAELEDSGVYFCASSTSTRGEQYFGPGTRLTVT.

This clonotype was observed a handful of times. This chain uses TRBV18 with TRBJ2-7; 9 bases map to TRBD1. Germline V gene data show CDR1 as KGHSH and CDR2 as LQKENI. This CDR3 spans 15 amino acids. V lost 4 bases and J lost 5; bases outside the gene matches: 9. The CDR3 DNA sequence: TGTGCCAGCTCACAGGCCCGGACAGGGGCAAACGAGCAGTACTTC. Protein product: CASSQARTGANEQYF.